These 23 T cell receptor beta chains were all obtained from the same sample, sequenced in a study of T-cell reconstitution after alpha-beta-depleted transplantation in children. Preparation of the TCRbeta library was carried out with unique molecular identifiers. TCRdb independently ran MiXCR on the PCR reads; one entry per CDR3 protein. This repertoire shows roughly 500,000 distinct CDR3 sequences, about 33% found once; its top ten account for 2% to 3%. Here the sequenced sample was PBMCs from the stem cell graft donor, taken from the stem cell graft. The receptors here all came from a human donor who donated a stem cell graft to a child with aplastic anemia.

This clonotype came up a few times. V and J are TRBV20-1 and TRBJ2-3; D is perhaps TRBD1 (6 bases). The CDR3 totals 16 residues. V was clipped by 5 bases and J by 4 bases, with 22 bases between them. The germline gives CDR1 DFQATT, CDR2 SNEGSKA (reference sequence). CDR3 sequence: CSAPVGYGGPPDTQYF. The CDR3 nucleotides read TGCAGTGCTCCGGTCGGTTATGGGGGCCCCCCAGATACGCAGTATTTT.

The chain links TRBV29-1 to TRBJ2-7, with no clear D. V lost 6 bases and J 7 bases, leaving 10 bases between the germline ends. Per the germline V gene, CDR1 is SQVTM and CDR2 is ANQGSEA. CDR3 length: 10 amino acids. The CDR3 region has the DNA TGCAGCGTGAAGGACGTGGAGCAGTACTTC. Translation gives CSVKDVEQYF.

The genes are TRBV24-1 and TRBJ2-1; the D call may be TRBD1 or TRBD2 (5 bases each). The CDR3 runs to 15 residues. The V end lost 7 bases, the J end lost 6 bases, and 18 bases lay between the germline ends. Germline CDR1 reads KGHDR; CDR2 reads SFDVKD. In DNA, the CDR3 is TGTGCCACCAGGGACGTACTAGGGGAGCCCAATGAGCAGTTCTTC. Protein sequence: CATRDVLGEPNEQFF.

Of note for this clonotype: One base away lies a much larger clone, so this may be a sequencing read error. The rearrangement joins TRBV7-2 to TRBJ2-7; 8 positions match TRBD2. The CDR3 length is 14 residues. Trimming removed 4 bases from V and 6 bases from J; junction bases left unmatched: 8. From germline, CDR1 is SGHTA and CDR2 FQGNSA. The CDR3, as DNA: TGTGCCAGCAGCTCTCGAGCGGGAGAGGGCGAGCAGTACTTC. Translation gives CASSSRAGEGEQYF.

This clonotype was seen many times. This chain uses TRBV6-9 with TRBJ2-1; TRBD2 agrees at 12 bases. The junction had 3 bases not matched to a gene; V was cut back by 6 bases and J by 3 bases. The CDR3 runs to 15 residues. Germline values: CDR1 MNHGY, CDR2 SVAAGI. This chain's CDR3 is CASSVTSGSYNEQFF. As DNA, the CDR3 is TGTGCCAGCAGCGTGACTAGCGGGAGCTACAATGAGCAGTTCTTC.

This chain connects TRBV15 to TRBJ2-7; TRBD2 agrees at 10 bases. Germline values: CDR1 LNHNV, CDR2 YYDKDF (reference sequence). This CDR3 region has 14 residues. Unmatched junction bases numbered 8, after V lost 8 bases and J lost 4 bases. CDR3 nucleotides: TGTGCCACCGCCATATCTAGCGGGAGTTACGAGCAGTACTTC. As protein: CATAISSGSYEQYF.

The chain employs TRBV11-2 and TRBJ2-7, with 13 nucleotides matching TRBD2. The length of the CDR3 is 19 residues. V shed 5 bases, J shed 0 bases, and the junction held 13 bases outside the gene matches. The V gene's germline CDR1 is SGHAT and CDR2 FQNNGV. The CDR3 region has the DNA TGTGCCAGCAGCCCGAGGACTAGCGGGAGCGGTACCGTCTCCTACGAGCAGTACTTC. As protein: CASSPRTSGSGTVSYEQYF.

This clonotype was detected a few times. V and J are TRBV10-3 and TRBJ1-5; a possible D gene is TRBD1 (5 bases). With 2 bases removed from V and 4 bases from J, the gap between germline ends came to 9 bases. The CDR3 totals 14 residues. Looked up from germline, CDR1 is ENHRY and CDR2 is SYGVKD. Written as DNA, the CDR3 is TGTGCCATCAGTGAGGGACACTTGAATCAGCCCCAGCATTTT. Encoded protein: CAISEGHLNQPQHF.

This clonotype came up a few times. The rearrangement joins TRBV6-6 to TRBJ1-2; D unresolved. The CDR3 is 13 amino acids. Trimming took off 6 bases at V and 8 bases at J, with 16 bases between the two ends. Germline V CDR1 and CDR2: MNHNY, SVGAGI (reference sequence). CDR3: CASRLETLRGYTF. The CDR3 DNA reads as TGTGCCAGCAGACTCGAGACCCTCCGGGGCTACACCTTC.

This clonotype was seen a handful of times. The chain employs TRBV20-1 and TRBJ2-3, with 8 bases aligning to TRBD2. Trimming removed 4 bases from V and 6 bases from J; junction bases left unmatched: 18. The CDR3 covers 17 residues. CDR1 is DFQATT and CDR2 is SNEGSKA in the germline V gene (reference sequence). The CDR3 sequence: CSATGLAGRWEADTQYF. DNA for the CDR3: TGCAGTGCTACAGGACTAGCCGGCCGTTGGGAGGCTGATACGCAGTATTTT.

In its sample, this clonotype was seen a few times. The chain uses TRBV11-2 and TRBJ1-2; 8 positions agree with TRBD1. Looked up from germline, CDR1 is SGHAT and CDR2 is FQNNGV. The ends lost 5 bases at V and 8 bases at J; junction bases unmatched: 4. The CDR3 contains 12 residues. The CDR3 protein is CASSTWTGGYTF. DNA of the CDR3: TGTGCCAGCAGCACCTGGACAGGGGGCTACACCTTC. The entire variable domain, with the rest obtained from reference TRBV11-2 and TRBJ1-2, is as follows: EAGVAQSPRYKIIEKRQSVAFWCNPISGHATLYWYQQILGQGPKLLIQFQNNGVVDDSQLPKDRFSAERLKGVDSTLKIQPAKLEDSAVYLCASSTWTGGYTFGSGTRLTVV.

V gene TRBV15 combines with J gene TRBJ2-1; perhaps TRBD2 as D (7 bases). Germline V gene lookup returns CDR1 LNHNV and CDR2 YYDKDF (reference sequence). Between the trimmed V and J ends, which lost 0 bases and 2 bases, there was a span of 14 bases. The CDR3 length is 17 residues. CDR3 sequence (DNA): TGTGCCACCAGCAGAGATGGAACGGGGGGCGCCTACAATGAGCAGTTCTTC. Protein product: CATSRDGTGGAYNEQFF.

The chain combines TRBV20-1 with TRBJ1-2; unclear D gene. In germline, CDR1 is DFQATT, CDR2 SNEGSKA (reference sequence). Between the trimmed V and J ends, which lost 1 base and 6 bases, there was a span of 12 bases. The CDR3 is made up of 13 amino acids. This CDR3 is CSARGQPVDGYTF. The CDR3, as DNA: TGCAGTGCTAGAGGGCAGCCAGTGGATGGCTACACCTTC.

The chain employs TRBV28 and TRBJ2-7, with D possibly matching TRBD1 (5 bases). V shed 5 bases and J shed 5 bases, with 19 bases lying between them. The V gene's germline CDR1 is MDHEN and CDR2 SYDVKM. The CDR3 totals 15 residues. Here the CDR3 reads CASSKTILRVHEQYF. In DNA, the CDR3 is TGTGCCAGCAGTAAAACAATACTCAGGGTCCACGAGCAGTACTTC.

The CDR3 protein is CSARLGPGSYEQYF. The CDR3 DNA is TGCAGTGCTAGATTAGGGCCAGGGTCCTACGAGCAGTACTTC. The V gene is TRBV20-1, the J gene TRBJ2-7; TRBD1 might be the D (5 bases). Germline assignment: CDR1 DFQATT and CDR2 SNEGSKA (reference sequence). V was trimmed by 2 bases and J by 1 base, leaving 12 bases between them. The CDR3 extends over 14 amino acids.

The gene calls are TRBV7-9 and TRBJ2-7; 7 bases align to TRBD1. The V gene end was trimmed by 2 bases and the J gene end by 3 bases; junction bases not matched to a gene: 1. This CDR3 is 13 amino acids long. The V gene's germline CDR1 is SEHNR and CDR2 FQNEAQ (reference sequence). The CDR3 loop is CASSLRQGYEQYV. CDR3 coding DNA: TGTGCCAGCAGCTTAAGACAGGGCTACGAGCAGTACGTC.

The chain employs TRBV29-1 and TRBJ2-3; D is undetermined. V lost 7 bases to trimming and J lost 8 bases, with 16 bases between them. This CDR3 contains 12 residues. The germline V gene has CDR1 SQVTM and CDR2 ANQGSEA. The CDR3 DNA reads TGCAGCGGGGCCTCGGTGGATCGTACGCAGTATTTT. It is translated as CSGASVDRTQYF.

This clonotype occurred once. The genes are TRBV19 and TRBJ2-7; possibly TRBD2 for D (5 bases). V was clipped by 4 bases and J by 0 bases, with 10 bases between them. Per germline, CDR1 LNHDA and CDR2 SQIVND (reference sequence). This CDR3 comprises 14 residues. CDR3 DNA: TGTGCCAGTAGTACCGGACGGGGCTCCTACGAGCAGTACTTC. Residues: CASSTGRGSYEQYF.

The rearrangement links TRBV12-3 or TRBV12-4 to TRBJ2-1, with a tentative D call TRBD1 (5 bases). The CDR3 contains 14 residues. Trimming stripped 6 bases from V and 2 bases from J, with 11 bases between. CDR3 coding DNA: TGTGCCAGCAGCAGGACAACTGCCTACAATGAGCAGTTCTTC. It is translated as CASSRTTAYNEQFF.

The V and J genes are TRBV10-3 and TRBJ2-5; a possible D gene is TRBD1 (6 bases). Trimming cost V 5 bases and J 5 bases, with 15 bases left between them. Germline loops: CDR1 ENHRY, CDR2 SYGVKD. The CDR3 loop spans 14 amino acids. CDR3 protein: CAISLGTQGETQYF. CDR3 nucleotide sequence: TGTGCCATCAGTCTCGGGACCCAGGGGGAGACCCAGTACTTC.

This sequence joins TRBV12-3 or TRBV12-4 and TRBJ1-1; TRBD1 might be the D (6 bases). The V and J ends lost 3 bases and 11 bases respectively, with 16 bases between them. This CDR3 comprises 13 residues. The CDR3 sequence: CASSLGGGGQAFF. The DNA of the CDR3 is TGTGCCAGCAGTTTGGGGGGCGGGGGGCAGGCTTTCTTT.

This chain connects TRBV6-5 to TRBJ1-2; TRBD1 aligns across 7 bases. CDR3 length: 15 residues. Trimming at V came to 6 bases and at J to 8 bases, leaving 15 bases not matched to a gene. Per germline, CDR1 MNHEY and CDR2 SVGAGI. For the CDR3, the DNA is TGTGCCAGCAGCCTACTCGGGGAGGGGGCTGGAGGCTACACCTTC. Translated: CASSLLGEGAGGYTF.

This CDR3 is CSVERNYGYTF. DNA of the CDR3: TGCAGCGTTGAAAGGAACTATGGCTACACCTTC. The chain links TRBV29-1 to TRBJ1-2; D unresolved. Germline loops: CDR1 SQVTM, CDR2 ANQGSEA. This CDR3 spans 11 amino acids. V gave up 2 bases and J gave up 2 bases, with 3 bases separating them.